This T cell receptor beta chain comes out of a study of cytomegalovirus exposure and HLA in healthy donors. Findings and caveats of the study: In an earlier analysis, about 87% or about 30%: the productive usage of most TCR beta V segments.

The primer mix had 60 Vbeta and 13 Jbeta primers. Method: immunoSEQ multiplex PCR; TCRdb's copy keeps in-frame clones and lacks some. The sample contains approximately 100,000 clones, roughly 79% of which appear only once. A note on this clone: Antigen: not known.

The material sequenced was PBMCs. The TCR sequence derives from a woman aged 25 to 45 in good health and CMV-seronegative.

CDR3 sequence (DNA): TGCGCCAGCAGCTTGGCCGGGAACCTCTGGTCTGGAAACACCATATATTTT. This encodes CASSLAGNLWSGNTIYF. V and J are TRBV5-1 and TRBJ1-3, with D hard to call. The CDR3 is 17 residues long. V dropped 0 bases and J dropped 1 base, with 14 bases sitting between them. The germline V gene has CDR1 SGHRS and CDR2 YFSETQ.